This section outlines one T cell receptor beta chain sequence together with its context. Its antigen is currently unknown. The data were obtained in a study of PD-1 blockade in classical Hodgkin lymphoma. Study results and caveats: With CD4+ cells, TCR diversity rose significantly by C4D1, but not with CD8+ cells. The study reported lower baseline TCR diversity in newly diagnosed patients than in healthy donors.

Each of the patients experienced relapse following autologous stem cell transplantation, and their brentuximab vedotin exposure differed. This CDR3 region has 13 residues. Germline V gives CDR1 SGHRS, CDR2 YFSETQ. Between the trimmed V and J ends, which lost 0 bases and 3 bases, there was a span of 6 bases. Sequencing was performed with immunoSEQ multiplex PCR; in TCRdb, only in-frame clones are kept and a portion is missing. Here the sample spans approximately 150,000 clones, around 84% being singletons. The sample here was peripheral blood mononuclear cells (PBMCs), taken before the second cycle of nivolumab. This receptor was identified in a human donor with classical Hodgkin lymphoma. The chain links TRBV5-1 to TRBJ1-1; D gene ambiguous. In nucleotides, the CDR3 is TGCGCCAGCAGCTTGGTCCAGTACACTGAAGCTTTCTTT. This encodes CASSLVQYTEAFF.